Listed below are T cell receptor beta chains from one sample, sequenced in a study of CD8+ T cells in alopecia areata. Generated by immunoSEQ multiplex PCR, the TCRdb table keeps only in-frame clones and is missing some. The table has about 120,000 clones, 35% to 45% seen once. The sequenced sample consisted of CD4+ T cells sorted from blood. Receptors were obtained from a human donor with alopecia areata. Each CDR3 is given with its conserved first and last residue. Fields, in order: clone size, J gene, V gene, D gene, CDR3 DNA, CDR3 protein. A D gene is named only where the DNA matches it firmly. Not all rows give a size; the values are once, few, many and, for expanded clones, a class.

size: few
J: TRBJ1-2
V: TRBV7-2
D: .
DNA: TGTGCCAGCAGCTCCCTAAGAAGCTACACCTTC
CDR3: CASSSLRSYTF

size: .
J: TRBJ2-5
V: TRBV2
D: TRBD2
DNA: TGTGCCAGCAGTGCCCCGTGGCTAGCGGGGTACTACTTC
CDR3: CASSAPWLAGYYF

size: .
J: TRBJ1-2
V: TRBV6-6
D: .
DNA: TGTGCCAGCACCCACAGGGCAGGGGACTATGGCTACACCTTC
CDR3: CASTHRAGDYGYTF

size: few
J: TRBJ2-1
V: TRBV30
D: TRBD2
DNA: TGTGCCTGGAGTGCATCCGGGACTAGCAATCTCTATGAGCAGTTCTTC
CDR3: CAWSASGTSNLYEQFF

size: .
J: TRBJ1-6
V: TRBV29-1
D: .
DNA: TGCAGCGTTGTACTCGGGGCCGGACCCCTCCACTTT
CDR3: CSVVLGAGPLHF

size: .
J: TRBJ1-1
V: TRBV29-1
D: TRBD1
DNA: TGCAGCCTTAAGGGGGCTGGCACTGAAGCTTTCTTT
CDR3: CSLKGAGTEAFF

size: few
J: TRBJ2-1
V: TRBV5-6
D: .
DNA: TGTGCCAGCAGCCTAGCATACAATGAGCAGTTCTTC
CDR3: CASSLAYNEQFF

size: few
J: TRBJ2-1
V: TRBV29-1
D: .
DNA: TGCAGCGTTGACGGGCCCATCGAGGGGAATGAGCAGTTCTTC
CDR3: CSVDGPIEGNEQFF

size: .
J: TRBJ2-7
V: TRBV29-1
D: .
DNA: TGCAGCGTTGCGGGACGGCGGTACGAGCAGTACTTC
CDR3: CSVAGRRYEQYF

size: .
J: TRBJ2-2
V: TRBV5-1
D: .
DNA: TGCGCCAGCAGCTTACTTACTAACACCGGGGAGCTGTTTTTT
CDR3: CASSLLTNTGELFF

size: few
J: TRBJ2-1
V: TRBV7-9
D: TRBD1
DNA: TGTGCCAGCAGCTTTCCCGGACAGGGGGCTTTCGTCAATGAGCAGTTCTTC
CDR3: CASSFPGQGAFVNEQFF

size: .
J: TRBJ1-5
V: TRBV30
D: .
DNA: TGTGCCTGGAGTGCGGACAAATATAGCAATCAGCCCCAGCATTTT
CDR3: CAWSADKYSNQPQHF

size: .
J: TRBJ1-5
V: TRBV7-7
D: .
DNA: TGTGCTAGCAGCGCCGGACCGGACAGTAGCAATCAGCCCCAGCATTTT
CDR3: CASSAGPDSSNQPQHF

size: .
J: TRBJ2-1
V: TRBV7-2
D: .
DNA: TGTGCCAGCAGCCTGGACCGTTGGAATGAGCAGTTCTTC
CDR3: CASSLDRWNEQFF

size: few
J: TRBJ1-1
V: TRBV29-1
D: .
DNA: TGCAGCGTTGATCAGGGCCGGAACACTGAAGCTTTCTTT
CDR3: CSVDQGRNTEAFF

size: .
J: TRBJ2-7
V: TRBV11-2
D: .
DNA: TGTGCCAGCAGTTCACACCCGGACGGACCCTACGAGCAGTACTTC
CDR3: CASSSHPDGPYEQYF

size: few
J: TRBJ2-5
V: TRBV29-1
D: .
DNA: TGCAGCGTTGTCGGGTCTCTCGGACAAGAGACCCAGTACTTC
CDR3: CSVVGSLGQETQYF

size: .
J: TRBJ2-5
V: TRBV30
D: TRBD2
DNA: TGTGCCTCCCAGGGGCTAGCGGGAGATTGGGAGACCCAGTACTTC
CDR3: CASQGLAGDWETQYF

size: few
J: TRBJ1-2
V: TRBV7-8
D: .
DNA: TGTGCCAGCAGCTTAGGCGGCCTGCCTTACTATGGCTACACCTTC
CDR3: CASSLGGLPYYGYTF

size: .
J: TRBJ1-2
V: TRBV29-1
D: .
DNA: TGCAGCGCCTCGAGACAGGTTAACTATGGCTACACCTTC
CDR3: CSASRQVNYGYTF

size: .
J: TRBJ1-1
V: TRBV29-1
D: .
DNA: TGCAGCGTTCTGGAATTGGGCACTGAAGCTTTCTTT
CDR3: CSVLELGTEAFF

size: few
J: TRBJ2-7
V: TRBV29-1
D: .
DNA: TGCAGCGTCCTACAGGGCCACGAGCAGTACTTC
CDR3: CSVLQGHEQYF

size: .
J: TRBJ1-1
V: TRBV29-1
D: TRBD1
DNA: TGCAGCGTTCTCGGGACAGCGAACACTGAAGCTTTCTTT
CDR3: CSVLGTANTEAFF

size: .
J: TRBJ2-2
V: TRBV29-1
D: .
DNA: TGCAGCGGCCGACAGGTTGCCGGGGAGCTGTTTTTT
CDR3: CSGRQVAGELFF

size: .
J: TRBJ2-1
V: TRBV29-1
D: TRBD2
DNA: TGCAGCGTTGATGCCAGCGGGGGACTGGAGTTCTTC
CDR3: CSVDASGGLEFF

size: .
J: TRBJ1-5
V: TRBV30
D: .
DNA: TGTGCCTGGAGTAGAGGTTATGGTCAGCCCCAGCATTTT
CDR3: CAWSRGYGQPQHF

size: .
J: TRBJ2-5
V: TRBV25-1
D: .
DNA: TGTGCCAGCAGTCCAGGGGACGTAAGGTTGGAGACCCAGTACTTC
CDR3: CASSPGDVRLETQYF

size: once
J: TRBJ2-3
V: TRBV5-1
D: TRBD2
DNA: TGCGCCAGCAGCTTGGTGGGACTAGCTATGGGAACAGATACGCAGTATTTT
CDR3: CASSLVGLAMGTDTQYF

size: .
J: TRBJ1-3
V: TRBV30
D: .
DNA: TGTGCCTGGAGGACCCCCGGGACTGGAAACACCATATATTTT
CDR3: CAWRTPGTGNTIYF

size: .
J: TRBJ2-3
V: TRBV6-4
D: TRBD2
DNA: TGTGCCAGCAGTCCCCTAGCGGGAGGTTCAGATACGCAGTATTTT
CDR3: CASSPLAGGSDTQYF

size: .
J: TRBJ2-2
V: TRBV6-6
D: .
DNA: TGTGCCAGCAGTTACTCCCCGAACACCGGGGAGCTGTTTTTT
CDR3: CASSYSPNTGELFF

size: few
J: TRBJ2-7
V: TRBV7-2
D: TRBD2
DNA: TGTGCCAGCAGCGGACCAGGGAGCGGGAAGTACGAGCAGTACTTC
CDR3: CASSGPGSGKYEQYF

size: .
J: TRBJ1-4
V: TRBV29-1
D: TRBD1
DNA: TGCAGCGTTCCCCTGGACAGGGGGTCCGATGAAAAACTGTTTTTT
CDR3: CSVPLDRGSDEKLFF

size: once
J: TRBJ2-6
V: TRBV27
D: .
DNA: TGTGCCAGCAGTTTACAGGGCTATGGGGCCAACGTCCTGACTTTC
CDR3: CASSLQGYGANVLTF

size: .
J: TRBJ2-7
V: TRBV11-2
D: .
DNA: TGTGCCAGCAGCTTATCTCCGATTCGGGACGAGCAGTACTTC
CDR3: CASSLSPIRDEQYF

size: .
J: TRBJ1-3
V: TRBV28
D: .
DNA: TGTGCCAGCAGTGGAATAAGGTTGTCCGGAAACACCATATATTTT
CDR3: CASSGIRLSGNTIYF

size: few
J: TRBJ1-2
V: TRBV7-9
D: .
DNA: TGTGCCAGCAGCCAGGGTAACGGGTATGGCTACACCTTC
CDR3: CASSQGNGYGYTF

size: few
J: TRBJ2-3
V: TRBV14
D: .
DNA: TGTGCCAGCAGCCAAGACGCGTACAGAACGCAGTATTTT
CDR3: CASSQDAYRTQYF

size: .
J: TRBJ2-5
V: TRBV28
D: .
DNA: TGTGCCAGCAGTTCACCGGGACCTGAGACCCAGTACTTC
CDR3: CASSSPGPETQYF

size: once
J: TRBJ1-2
V: TRBV30
D: .
DNA: TGTGCCTGGAGTGTAACTGGGAGGGGCTACACCTTC
CDR3: CAWSVTGRGYTF

size: .
J: TRBJ2-2
V: TRBV6-5
D: .
DNA: TGTGCCAGCTATCTCCGGGACACCGGGGAGCTGTTTTTT
CDR3: CASYLRDTGELFF

size: .
J: TRBJ2-6
V: TRBV9
D: .
DNA: TGTGCCAGCAGCGTAAGTGGTACCAACGTCCTGACTTTC
CDR3: CASSVSGTNVLTF

size: .
J: TRBJ2-1
V: TRBV11-2
D: .
DNA: TGTGCCAGCAGCTCTTGGACTGGTAGCTCCTACAATGAGCAGTTCTTC
CDR3: CASSSWTGSSYNEQFF

size: .
J: TRBJ2-1
V: TRBV6-5
D: TRBD1
DNA: TGTGCCAGCAGTCCCGGGACAGGGATCCACAATGAGCAGTTCTTC
CDR3: CASSPGTGIHNEQFF

size: few
J: TRBJ2-2
V: TRBV20-1
D: .
DNA: TGCAGTGCTACCAGGGCCGGGGAGCTGTTTTTT
CDR3: CSATRAGELFF

size: .
J: TRBJ1-4
V: TRBV29-1
D: .
DNA: TGCAGCGTTGTCAGGGATGGTGAAAAACTGTTTTTT
CDR3: CSVVRDGEKLFF

size: .
J: TRBJ1-2
V: TRBV2
D: .
DNA: TGTGCCAGCAGTGCAGGGGTGACGAACTATGGCTACACCTTC
CDR3: CASSAGVTNYGYTF

size: few
J: TRBJ2-3
V: TRBV28
D: TRBD2
DNA: TGTGCCAGCAGTCCCGGACTAGCCCTGGATACGCAGTATTTT
CDR3: CASSPGLALDTQYF

size: .
J: TRBJ1-1
V: TRBV29-1
D: TRBD1
DNA: TGCAGCGTTGCATACAGGGGGCTAATGAACACTGAAGCTTTCTTT
CDR3: CSVAYRGLMNTEAFF

size: .
J: TRBJ1-2
V: TRBV7-2
D: .
DNA: TGTGCCAGCAGCCCATCTGGAGGTCAAGGTTACAGGGGCTACACCTTC
CDR3: CASSPSGGQGYRGYTF

size: .
J: TRBJ1-1
V: TRBV29-1
D: .
DNA: TGCAGCGTTGAAAGTGCAGGGACGAACACTGAAGCTTTCTTT
CDR3: CSVESAGTNTEAFF